This T cell receptor (beta chain) was retrieved from a study of PD-1 blockade in mismatch repair-deficient tumors (dated by TCRdb to about 2017). Background on the whole study: Between September 2013 and September 2016, the trial enrolled roughly 86 consecutive patients with eleven to twelve types of mismatch repair-deficient cancer, all of whom had received prior treatment and were progressing. Deep sequencing of TCR CDR3 regions was used to track tumor-associated T cell clones in peripheral blood of patients responding to PD-1 blockade. Broad study findings and their caveats: Rapid expansion after pembrolizumab followed by contraction, generally before radiologic responses, was shown by tumor-resident clones, which were often undetectable in blood before treatment.

The CDR3, from cysteine to phenylalanine, totals 16 residues. CDR3 DNA is the only sequence kept; it has 48 bases, read in frame from the first base. CDR1 and CDR2 were assigned from the germline V gene (reference sequence) as MNHEY and SMNVEV. The V end loses 5 bases and the J end loses 4 bases, and a stretch of 20 bases separates them. As to this clone: Its antigen is currently not known. Nothing much larger sits one base from this clone, and base qualities are not available.

The library came from the immunoSEQ multiplex PCR assay. This is the immuneACCESS table as TCRdb keeps it, with only in-frame sequences that have V and J called. A part of the clones is gone; compared with another copy, unresolved V genes explain less than half, and the rest is unexplained. The sample table contains some 120,000 clones; only one count was recorded for 88% of them. Clones ranked in the top ten supply approximately 12% of the sample. For each enrolled patient, mismatch repair deficiency was established using either polymerase chain reaction or immunohistochemistry. TCR sequencing was carried out for three patients who responded to pembrolizumab therapy. In the phase II trial, pembrolizumab PD-1 blockade was tested prospectively in advanced mismatch repair-deficient cancers, no matter which tissue of origin the cancers came from. Peripheral blood T cell samples were serially collected before and at multiple times after PD-1 blockade was started. Blood sampling times were reported as weeks after the first pembrolizumab dose.

This sequence was found in an adult with mismatch repair-deficient cancer. Sequencing used peripheral blood, obtained approximately 70 weeks after starting pembrolizumab. The V and J segments used are TRBV27 and TRBJ1-2; a tentative D call is TRBD1 (5 bases match). CDR3 region: CASSPGPQALGYGYTF. In nucleotides, the sequence is TGTGCCAGCAGTCCCGGTCCACAGGCCTTAGGCTATGGCTACACCTTC.